This record concerns one T cell receptor (beta chain) sequence. This record belongs to a study of blood T cell repertoires in COVID-19. Study-wide background: Acute and convalescent COVID-19 samples came from the United States, Italy and Spain.

There are 12 residues in the CDR3. The V and J ends lost 3 bases and 4 bases respectively, with 3 bases between them. The germline V gene encodes CDR1 SGHVS and CDR2 FNYEAQ. Assay used: immunoSEQ multiplex PCR; TCRdb lists only in-frame clones, some missing. The data hold around 310,000 clones, with 85% to 90% observed a single time. The chain couples TRBV7-6 to TRBJ2-2; D gene uncertain. The source material was PBMCs or T cells enriched from blood (not recorded which). The clonotype was recovered from a young woman who had recovered from COVID-19. The CDR3 DNA is TGTGCCAGCAGCTTTCGCACCGGGGAGCTGTTTTTT. It translates to CASSFRTGELFF.